This TCR beta chain was retrieved from a study of STAT5B mutations in CD4+ large granular lymphocyte leukemia. Some clones are missing from TCRdb's copy, which holds only in-frame ones; the method was immunoSEQ multiplex PCR. This sample carries around 28,000 clones, approximately 80% of them seen once, and the ten largest clones take 1.1%. V was trimmed by 4 bases and J by 8 bases, leaving 15 bases between them. The CDR3 runs 13 residues. Germline values: CDR1 SGHKS, CDR2 YYEKEE (reference sequence). The chain links TRBV5-5 to TRBJ1-2, with D possibly TRBD1 on 6 matching bases. The TCR was taken from a human donor in good health. What was sequenced was CD4+ T cells from blood buffy coats. The CDR3 region is CASSLLGGKGYTF. The CDR3 nucleotides read TGTGCCAGCAGCCTGCTAGGGGGGAAGGGCTACACCTTC.